This T cell receptor (beta chain) is drawn from a study of shared clonotypes between healthy human individuals. Overall study: Each donor's CD4 naive and CD4 memory cells filled three plates apiece, CD8 naive two, and CD8 memory one. Regarding the study as a whole: Among donors, clonotype sharing was expected to be affected by sequencing depth. Rarefaction indicated that sorted-subset sequencing remained incomplete although depth was large. With few donors, the genetic and exposure-history diversity represented was limited.

The repertoire was sequenced with immunoSEQ multiplex PCR; TCRdb's copy has only in-frame clones and lacks some. The sample carries some 900,000 clones, about three quarters recorded once. This clone has more than one count but fewer than ten. What it recognizes is unknown. The CDR3 runs 12 residues. Germline V lookup: CDR1 MGHDK, CDR2 SYGVNS. V was cut by 3 bases and J by 8 bases, with 10 bases left in between. Sequencing input: memory CD4+ T cells sorted from blood. The sample's subset: CD45RA-negative fraction. The J gene is TRBJ1-2, the V gene TRBV25-1, with D maybe TRBD1 (5 bases). The TCR comes from a man younger than 30 in good health. The CDR3 bases are TGTGCCAGCAGTGATGTACAGGACGGCTACACCTTC. It codes for CASSDVQDGYTF.